A single TCR beta chain is shown here with its context. As processed by the authors: Quantification of nucleated cells was approximated via reference gene primer amplification. The data were produced by immunoSEQ multiplex PCR, yet TCRdb's version contains in-frame clones alone and is incomplete. D and trimming were read from the DNA, whereas the V and J calls and clone size are those reported in that table. Of 140,000 or so clones in the sample, roughly 80% were seen once. The data derive from a study of blood T cell repertoires in COVID-19. The overall study: Some COVID-19 samples were acute and others convalescent; all came from the United States, Italy and Spain. PBMCs, B-cell-depleted T cells, or T cells provided the cDNA or gDNA that made up the material.

Seattle cases were enrolled at active infection and followed longitudinally. V gave up 3 bases and J gave up 2 bases, with 20 bases separating them. The V gene's germline CDR1 is SNHLY and CDR2 FYNNEI. There are 18 residues in the CDR3. The sequencing sample was made of peripheral blood. The chain couples TRBV2 to TRBJ1-3, with D perhaps TRBD1 (5 bases). This clonotype was obtained from a woman in her 70s with COVID-19, enrolled during active disease. CDR3: CASSDQDVAGTPGNTIYF. In DNA form, the CDR3 reads TGTGCCAGCAGTGATCAGGATGTGGCAGGGACTCCTGGAAACACCATATATTTT.